The source of this T cell receptor beta chain is a study of OX40 agonist ivuxolimab in advanced cancers. The protocol was immunoSEQ multiplex PCR, while the TCRdb copy is restricted to in-frame clones and leaves out a portion. The sample comprises about 98,000 clones, 88% of which are singletons, and 0.75% to 0.95% rests with the top ten. V lost 8 bases and J lost 3, with 17 bases in between. The CDR3 is 15 residues long. Germline CDR1 reads SGHAT; CDR2 reads FQNNGV. The sequence came from an adult with an advanced solid tumor such as melanoma, head and neck, liver or kidney cancer. The chain joins TRBV11-2 to TRBJ2-4, with a weak D call TRBD2 (6 bases). Here the sequenced sample was CD4+ or CD8+ T cells sorted from blood, taken in a trial of the OX40 agonist ivuxolimab. The CDR3 loop is CASGGTFGSKNIQYF. The CDR3 DNA reads as TGTGCCAGCGGGGGGACCTTCGGGAGCAAAAACATTCAGTACTTC.